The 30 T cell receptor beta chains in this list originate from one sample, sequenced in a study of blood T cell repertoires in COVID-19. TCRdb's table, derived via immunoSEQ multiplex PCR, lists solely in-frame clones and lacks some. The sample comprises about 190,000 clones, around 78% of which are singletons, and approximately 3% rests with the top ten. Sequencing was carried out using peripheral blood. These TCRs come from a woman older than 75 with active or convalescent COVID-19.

The CDR3: CASTRGGDSLYEQYF. The CDR3 coding sequence is TGCGCCAGCACCCGGGGGGGGGACAGCCTCTACGAGCAGTACTTC. The chain joins TRBV5-1 to TRBJ2-7; D is perhaps TRBD2 (8 bases). The CDR3 has 15 amino acids. From germline, CDR1 is SGHRS and CDR2 YFSETQ. With 6 bases removed from V and 3 bases from J, the gap between germline ends came to 19 bases.

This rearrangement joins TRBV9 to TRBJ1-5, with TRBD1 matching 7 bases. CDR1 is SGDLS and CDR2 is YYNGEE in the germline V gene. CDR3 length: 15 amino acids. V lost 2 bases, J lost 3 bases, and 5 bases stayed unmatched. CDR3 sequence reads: CASSVGQATNQPQHF. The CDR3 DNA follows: TGTGCCAGCAGCGTTGGACAGGCGACCAATCAGCCCCAGCATTTT.

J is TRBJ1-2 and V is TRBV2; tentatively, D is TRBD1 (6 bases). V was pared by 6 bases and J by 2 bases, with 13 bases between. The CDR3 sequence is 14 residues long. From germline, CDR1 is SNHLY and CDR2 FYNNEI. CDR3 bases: TGTGCCAGCAGAAACGCAGGGGTGAACTATGGCTACACCTTC. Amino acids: CASRNAGVNYGYTF.

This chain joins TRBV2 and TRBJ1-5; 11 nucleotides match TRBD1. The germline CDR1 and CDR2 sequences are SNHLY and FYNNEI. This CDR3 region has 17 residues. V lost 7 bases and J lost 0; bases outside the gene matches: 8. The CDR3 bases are TGTGCCAGCATCGGACAGGGGGCGATTAATAGCAATCAGCCCCAGCATTTT. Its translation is CASIGQGAINSNQPQHF.

CDR3 sequence (DNA): TGTGCCAGCAGCTTATCCGGGACTAGCATCTACAATGAGCAGTTCTTC. It is translated as CASSLSGTSIYNEQFF. The chain joins TRBV9 to TRBJ2-1; 9 positions match TRBD2. V was clipped by 4 bases and J by 3 bases; unmatched bases: 8. CDR1 is SGDLS and CDR2 is YYNGEE in the germline V gene. The CDR3 is 16 residues long.

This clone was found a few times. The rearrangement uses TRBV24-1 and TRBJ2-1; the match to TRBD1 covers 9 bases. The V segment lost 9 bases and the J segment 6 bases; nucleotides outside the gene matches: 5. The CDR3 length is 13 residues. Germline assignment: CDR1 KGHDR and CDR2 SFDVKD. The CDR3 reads CATGTGQGNEQFF. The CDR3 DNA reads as TGTGCCACCGGGACGGGACAGGGCAATGAGCAGTTCTTC.

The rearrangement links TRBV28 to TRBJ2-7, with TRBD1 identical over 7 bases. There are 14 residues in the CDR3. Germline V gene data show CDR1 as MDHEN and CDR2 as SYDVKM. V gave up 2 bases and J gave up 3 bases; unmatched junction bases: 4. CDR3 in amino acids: CASSLGPGGYEQYF. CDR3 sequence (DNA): TGTGCCAGCAGTTTAGGCCCAGGGGGCTACGAGCAGTACTTC.

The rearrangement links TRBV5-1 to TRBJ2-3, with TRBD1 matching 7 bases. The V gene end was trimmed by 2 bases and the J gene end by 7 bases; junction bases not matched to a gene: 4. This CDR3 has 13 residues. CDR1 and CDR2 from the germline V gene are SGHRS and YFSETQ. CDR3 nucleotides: TGCGCCAGCAGCTTCTCACAGGGGAATACGCAGTATTTT. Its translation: CASSFSQGNTQYF.

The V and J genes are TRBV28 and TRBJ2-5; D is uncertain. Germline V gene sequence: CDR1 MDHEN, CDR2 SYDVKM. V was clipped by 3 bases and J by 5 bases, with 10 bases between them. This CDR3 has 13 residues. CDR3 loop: CASSLVNEETQYF. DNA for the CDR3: TGTGCCAGCAGTTTGGTAAACGAGGAGACCCAGTACTTC.

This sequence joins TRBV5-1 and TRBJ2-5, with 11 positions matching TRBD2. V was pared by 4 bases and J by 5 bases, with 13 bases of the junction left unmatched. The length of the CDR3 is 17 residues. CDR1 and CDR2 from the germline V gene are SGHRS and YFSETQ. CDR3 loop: CASSPAFSGGAPETQYF. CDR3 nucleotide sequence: TGCGCCAGCAGCCCGGCCTTTAGCGGGGGGGCCCCGGAGACCCAGTACTTC. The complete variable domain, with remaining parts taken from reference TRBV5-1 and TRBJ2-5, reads KAGVTQTPRYLIKTRGQQVTLSCSPISGHRSVSWYQQTPGQGLQFLFEYFSETQRNKGNFPGRFSGRQFSNSRSEMNVSTLELGDSALYLCASSPAFSGGAPETQYFGPGTRLLVL.

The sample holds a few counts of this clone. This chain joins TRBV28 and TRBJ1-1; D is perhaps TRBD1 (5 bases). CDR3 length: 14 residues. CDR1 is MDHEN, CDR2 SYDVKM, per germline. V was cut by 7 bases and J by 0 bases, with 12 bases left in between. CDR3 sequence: CASTSPGLNTEAFF. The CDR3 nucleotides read TGTGCCAGCACCTCCCCAGGGCTGAACACTGAAGCTTTCTTT.

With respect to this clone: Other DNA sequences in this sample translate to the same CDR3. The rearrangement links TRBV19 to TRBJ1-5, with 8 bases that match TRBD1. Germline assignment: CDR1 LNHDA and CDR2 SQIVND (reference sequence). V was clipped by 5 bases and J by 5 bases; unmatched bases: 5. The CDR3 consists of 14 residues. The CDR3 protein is CASSVTGGYQPQHF. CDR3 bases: TGTGCCAGTAGTGTAACAGGGGGGTATCAGCCCCAGCATTTT. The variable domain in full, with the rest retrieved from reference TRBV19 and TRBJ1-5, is DGGITQSPKYLFRKEGQNVTLSCEQNLNHDAMYWYRQDPGQGLRLIYYSQIVNDFQKGDIAEGYSVSREKKESFPLTVTSAQKNPTAFYLCASSVTGGYQPQHFGDGTRLSIL.

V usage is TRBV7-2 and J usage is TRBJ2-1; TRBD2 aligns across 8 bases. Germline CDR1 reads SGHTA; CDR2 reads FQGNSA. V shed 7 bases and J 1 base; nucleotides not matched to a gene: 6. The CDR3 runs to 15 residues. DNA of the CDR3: TGTGCCAGCAACTACGCGGGGGGTTCCTACAATGAGCAGTTCTTC. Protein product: CASNYAGGSYNEQFF.

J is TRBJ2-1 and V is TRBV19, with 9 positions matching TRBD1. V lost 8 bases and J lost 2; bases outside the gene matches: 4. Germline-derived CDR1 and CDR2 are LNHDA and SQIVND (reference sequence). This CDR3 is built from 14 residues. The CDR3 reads CASGTGGPYNEQFF. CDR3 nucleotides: TGTGCCAGTGGAACAGGGGGCCCCTACAATGAGCAGTTCTTC.

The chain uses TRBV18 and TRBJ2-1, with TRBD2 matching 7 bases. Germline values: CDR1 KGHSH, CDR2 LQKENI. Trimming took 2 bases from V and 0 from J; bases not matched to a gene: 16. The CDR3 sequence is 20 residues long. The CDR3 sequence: CASSPYGGIILQPSYNEQFF. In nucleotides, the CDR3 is TGTGCCAGCTCACCATACGGGGGGATCATTTTACAACCCTCCTACAATGAGCAGTTCTTC. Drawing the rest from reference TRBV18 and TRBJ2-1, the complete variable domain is NAGVMQNPRHLVRRRGQEARLRCSPMKGHSHVYWYRQLPEEGLKFMVYLQKENIIDESGMPKERFSAEFPKEGPSILRIQQVVRGDSAAYFCASSPYGGIILQPSYNEQFFGPGTRLTVL.

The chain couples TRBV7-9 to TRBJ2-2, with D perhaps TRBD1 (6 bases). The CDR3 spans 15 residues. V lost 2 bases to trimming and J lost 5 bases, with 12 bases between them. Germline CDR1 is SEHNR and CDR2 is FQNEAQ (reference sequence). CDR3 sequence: CASSLLRTETGELFF. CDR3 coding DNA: TGTGCCAGCAGCTTACTCAGGACAGAAACCGGGGAGCTGTTTTTT. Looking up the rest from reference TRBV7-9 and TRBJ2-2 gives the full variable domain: DTGVSQNPRHKITKRGQNVTFRCDPISEHNRLYWYRQTLGQGPEFLTYFQNEAQLEKSRLLSDRFSAERPKGSFSTLEIQRTEQGDSAMYLCASSLLRTETGELFFGEGSRLTVL.

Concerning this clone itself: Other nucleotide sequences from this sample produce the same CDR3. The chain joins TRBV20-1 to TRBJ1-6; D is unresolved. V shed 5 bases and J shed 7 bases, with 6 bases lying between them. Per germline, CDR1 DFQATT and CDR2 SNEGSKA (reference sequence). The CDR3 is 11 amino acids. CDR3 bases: TGCAGTGCTGGCGGGAATTCACCCCTCCACTTT. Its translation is CSAGGNSPLHF.

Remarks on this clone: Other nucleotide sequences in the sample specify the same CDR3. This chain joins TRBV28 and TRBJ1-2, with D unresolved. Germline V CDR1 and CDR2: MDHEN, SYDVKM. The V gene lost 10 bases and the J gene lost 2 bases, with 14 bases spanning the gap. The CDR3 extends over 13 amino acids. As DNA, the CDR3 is TGTGCCACCGTGACGGGAGGCAACTATGGCTACACCTTC. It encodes CATVTGGNYGYTF.

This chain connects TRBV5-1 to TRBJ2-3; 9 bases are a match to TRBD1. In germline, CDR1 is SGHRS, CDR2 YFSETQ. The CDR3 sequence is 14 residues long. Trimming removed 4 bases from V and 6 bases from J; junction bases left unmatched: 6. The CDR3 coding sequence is TGCGCCAGCAGCCCCGGACAGGGGATGGATACGCAGTATTTT. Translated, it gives CASSPGQGMDTQYF. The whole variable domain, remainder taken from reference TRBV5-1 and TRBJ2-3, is KAGVTQTPRYLIKTRGQQVTLSCSPISGHRSVSWYQQTPGQGLQFLFEYFSETQRNKGNFPGRFSGRQFSNSRSEMNVSTLELGDSALYLCASSPGQGMDTQYFGPGTRLTVL.

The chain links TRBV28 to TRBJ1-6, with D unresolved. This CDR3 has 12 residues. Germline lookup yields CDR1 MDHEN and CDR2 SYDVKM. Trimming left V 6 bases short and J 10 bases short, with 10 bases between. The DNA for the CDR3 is TGTGCCAGCAGGCTTAGCGGCTCACCCCTCCACTTT. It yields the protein CASRLSGSPLHF.

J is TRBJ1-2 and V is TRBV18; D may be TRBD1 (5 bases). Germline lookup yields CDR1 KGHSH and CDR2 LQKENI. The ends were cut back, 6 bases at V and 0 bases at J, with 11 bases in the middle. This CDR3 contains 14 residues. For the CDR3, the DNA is TGTGCCAGCTCCACAGGAACCTCTAACTATGGCTACACCTTC. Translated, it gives CASSTGTSNYGYTF. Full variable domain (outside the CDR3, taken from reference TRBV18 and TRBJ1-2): NAGVMQNPRHLVRRRGQEARLRCSPMKGHSHVYWYRQLPEEGLKFMVYLQKENIIDESGMPKERFSAEFPKEGPSILRIQQVVRGDSAAYFCASSTGTSNYGYTFGSGTRLTVV.

The CDR3 sequence: CASSHGLASSYNEQFF. The DNA for the CDR3 is TGTGCCAGCAGCCATGGGCTTGCGAGCTCCTACAATGAGCAGTTCTTC. The chain links TRBV3-1 (or the pseudogene TRBV3-2) to TRBJ2-1; the D is unclear. Trimming took 3 bases from V and 0 from J, leaving 12 bases between them. The CDR3 covers 16 residues. Germline CDR1 LGHDT, CDR2 YNNKEL (reference sequence).

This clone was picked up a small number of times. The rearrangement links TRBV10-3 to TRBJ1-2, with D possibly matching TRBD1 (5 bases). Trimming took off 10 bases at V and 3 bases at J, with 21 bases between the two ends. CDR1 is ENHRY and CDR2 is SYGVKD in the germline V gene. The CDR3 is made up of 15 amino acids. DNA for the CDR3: TGTGCCACCGCGGGGCTTCCCAACCTCGACTATGGCTACACCTTC. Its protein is CATAGLPNLDYGYTF.

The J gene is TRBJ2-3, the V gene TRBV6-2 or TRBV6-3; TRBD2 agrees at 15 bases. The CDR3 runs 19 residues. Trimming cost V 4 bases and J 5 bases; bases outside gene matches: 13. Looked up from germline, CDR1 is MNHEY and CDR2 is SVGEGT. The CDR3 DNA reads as TGTGCCAGCAGTTTGACCCTCGGACTAGCGGGGGGGCGAGGAGATACGCAGTATTTT. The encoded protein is CASSLTLGLAGGRGDTQYF.

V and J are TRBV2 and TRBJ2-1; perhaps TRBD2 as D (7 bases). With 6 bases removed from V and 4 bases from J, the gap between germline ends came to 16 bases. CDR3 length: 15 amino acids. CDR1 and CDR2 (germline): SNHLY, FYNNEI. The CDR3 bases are TGTGCCAGCAGGGGAACGGGGGGCCCATACAATGAGCAGTTCTTC. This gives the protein CASRGTGGPYNEQFF.

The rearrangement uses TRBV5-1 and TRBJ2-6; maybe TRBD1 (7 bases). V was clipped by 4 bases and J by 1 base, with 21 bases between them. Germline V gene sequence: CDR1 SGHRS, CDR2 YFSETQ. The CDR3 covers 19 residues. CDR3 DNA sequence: TGCGCCAGCAGCCTTACTCAGGGGGGTCTAGGTTCTGGGGCCAACGTCCTGACTTTC. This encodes CASSLTQGGLGSGANVLTF.

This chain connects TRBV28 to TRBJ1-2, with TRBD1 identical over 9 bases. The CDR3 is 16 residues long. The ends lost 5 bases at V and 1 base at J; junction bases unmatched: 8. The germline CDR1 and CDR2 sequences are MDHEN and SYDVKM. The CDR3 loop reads CASSSGGQGSNYGYTF. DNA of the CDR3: TGTGCCAGCAGTAGTGGGGGACAGGGTAGTAACTATGGCTACACCTTC.

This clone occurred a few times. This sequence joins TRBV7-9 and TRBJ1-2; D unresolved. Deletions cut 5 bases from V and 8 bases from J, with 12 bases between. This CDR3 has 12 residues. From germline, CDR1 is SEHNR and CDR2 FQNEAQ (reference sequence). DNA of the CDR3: TGTGCCAGCAGCCTAAGCTATTTGGGCTACACCTTC. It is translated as CASSLSYLGYTF.

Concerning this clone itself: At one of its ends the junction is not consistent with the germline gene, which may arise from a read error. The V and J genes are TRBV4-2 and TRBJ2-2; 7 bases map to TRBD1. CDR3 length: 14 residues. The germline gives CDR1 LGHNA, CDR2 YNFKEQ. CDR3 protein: CASKGARNSGELFF. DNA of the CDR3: TGTGCCAGCAAGGGGGCGCGGAACTCCGGGGAGCTGTTTTTT.

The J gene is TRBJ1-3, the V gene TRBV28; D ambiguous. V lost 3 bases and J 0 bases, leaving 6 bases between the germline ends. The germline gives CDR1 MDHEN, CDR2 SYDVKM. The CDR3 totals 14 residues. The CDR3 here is CASSFRLSGNTIYF. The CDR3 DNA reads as TGTGCCAGCAGTTTCCGACTCTCTGGAAACACCATATATTTT. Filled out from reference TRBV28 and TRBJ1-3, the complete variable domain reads DVKVTQSSRYLVKRTGEKVFLECVQDMDHENMFWYRQDPGLGLRLIYFSYDVKMKEKGDIPEGYSVSREKKERFSLILESASTNQTSMYLCASSFRLSGNTIYFGEGSWLTVV.